The source of this TCR beta chain is a study of T cells in Graves' hyperthyroidism and ophthalmopathy. From RNA transcripts, TCR beta CDR3 regions were amplified. An initial round of RT-PCR targeting the TCR CDR3 relied on the HTBI primer set. In TCRdb, the multiplex PCR reads were re-called with MiXCR into one record per CDR3 protein. The sample lists about 160,000 distinct CDR3 sequences, around 8.9% seen once, with 22% in the top ten. Uncontrolled infection, other autoimmune disease, pregnancy or lactation excluded patients. The sample holds many counts of this clonotype. This CDR3 spans 13 amino acids. The V gene's germline CDR1 is SNHLY and CDR2 FYNNEI. The V end lost 7 bases, the J end lost 1 base, and 10 bases lay between the germline ends.

The chain couples TRBV2 to TRBJ1-1; the D gene is possibly TRBD1 (5 bases). The TCR comes from a woman younger than 35 with Graves' hyperthyroidism that later progressed to Graves' ophthalmopathy. Sequences were obtained from blood. The CDR3 nucleotides are TGTGCCAGCACACAGGACCAGAACACTGAAGCTTTCTTT. Protein product: CASTQDQNTEAFF.